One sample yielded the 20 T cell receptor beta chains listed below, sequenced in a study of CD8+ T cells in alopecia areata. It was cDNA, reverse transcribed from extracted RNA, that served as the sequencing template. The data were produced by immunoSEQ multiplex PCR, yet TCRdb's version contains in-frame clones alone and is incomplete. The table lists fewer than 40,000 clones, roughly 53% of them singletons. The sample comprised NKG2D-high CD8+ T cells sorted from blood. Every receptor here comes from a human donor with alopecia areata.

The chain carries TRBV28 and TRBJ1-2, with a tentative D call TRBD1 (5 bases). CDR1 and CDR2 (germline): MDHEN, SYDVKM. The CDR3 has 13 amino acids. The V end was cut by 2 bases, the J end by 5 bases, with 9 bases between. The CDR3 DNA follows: TGTGCCAGCAGTTTAAGGGCAGGGTATGGCTACACCTTC. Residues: CASSLRAGYGYTF.

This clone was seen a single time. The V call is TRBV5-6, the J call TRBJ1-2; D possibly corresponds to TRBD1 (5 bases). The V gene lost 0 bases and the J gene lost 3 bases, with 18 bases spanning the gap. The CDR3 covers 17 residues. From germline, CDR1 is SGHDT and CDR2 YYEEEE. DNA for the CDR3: TGTGCCAGCAGCTTGGATTTGGCAGGGAGGACTTACTATGGCTACACCTTC. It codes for CASSLDLAGRTYYGYTF.

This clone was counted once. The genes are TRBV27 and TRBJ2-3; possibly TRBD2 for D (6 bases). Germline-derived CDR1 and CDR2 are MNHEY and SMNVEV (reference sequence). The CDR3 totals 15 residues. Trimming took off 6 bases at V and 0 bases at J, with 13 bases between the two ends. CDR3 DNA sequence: TGTGCCAGCAGCACTAGCAGGCCCAGCACAGATACGCAGTATTTT. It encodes CASSTSRPSTDTQYF.

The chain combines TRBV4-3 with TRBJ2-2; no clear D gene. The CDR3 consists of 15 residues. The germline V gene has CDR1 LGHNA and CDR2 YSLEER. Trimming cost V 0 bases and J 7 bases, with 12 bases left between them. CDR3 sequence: CASSQDQDSLGELFF. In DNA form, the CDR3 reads TGCGCCAGCAGCCAAGATCAAGACTCTCTCGGGGAGCTGTTTTTT.

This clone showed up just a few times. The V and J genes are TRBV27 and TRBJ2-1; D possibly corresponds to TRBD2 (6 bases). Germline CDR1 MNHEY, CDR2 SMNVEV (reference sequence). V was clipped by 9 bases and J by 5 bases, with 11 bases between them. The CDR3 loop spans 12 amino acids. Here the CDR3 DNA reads TGTGCCAGTATGATAGCGGACAATGAGCAGTTCTTC. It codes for CASMIADNEQFF.

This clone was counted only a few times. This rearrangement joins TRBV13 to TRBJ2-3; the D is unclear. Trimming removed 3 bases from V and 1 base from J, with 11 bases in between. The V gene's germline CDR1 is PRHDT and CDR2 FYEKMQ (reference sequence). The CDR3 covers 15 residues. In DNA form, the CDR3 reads TGTGCCAGCAGCTTCGGTGCTCGTCGCACAGATACGCAGTATTTT. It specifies CASSFGARRTDTQYF.

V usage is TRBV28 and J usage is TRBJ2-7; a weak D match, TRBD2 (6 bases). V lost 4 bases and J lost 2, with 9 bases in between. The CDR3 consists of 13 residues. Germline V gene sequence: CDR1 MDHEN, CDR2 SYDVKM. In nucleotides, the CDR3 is TGTGCCAGCAGTTGGGCGGGGCCCTACGAGCAGTACTTC. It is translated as CASSWAGPYEQYF.

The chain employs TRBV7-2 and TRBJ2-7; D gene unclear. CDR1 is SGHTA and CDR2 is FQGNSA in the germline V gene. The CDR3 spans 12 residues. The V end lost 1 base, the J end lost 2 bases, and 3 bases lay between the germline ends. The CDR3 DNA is TGTGCCAGCAGCTTAGGAGCCTACGAGCAGTACTTC. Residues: CASSLGAYEQYF.

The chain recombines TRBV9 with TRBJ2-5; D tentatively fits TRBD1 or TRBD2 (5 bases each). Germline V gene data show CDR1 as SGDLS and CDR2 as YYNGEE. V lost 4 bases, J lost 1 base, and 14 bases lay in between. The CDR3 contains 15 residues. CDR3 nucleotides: TGTGCCAGCAGCCCCTGGGACCGAAGCCAAGAGACCCAGTACTTC. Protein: CASSPWDRSQETQYF.

DNA for the CDR3: TGTGCCAGTAGTATAATCGGAGGGATTTCCTACAATGAGCAGTTCTTC. It is translated as CASSIIGGISYNEQFF. The rearrangement links TRBV19 to TRBJ2-1; tentatively, D is TRBD2 (6 bases). Germline V lookup: CDR1 LNHDA, CDR2 SQIVND (reference sequence). This CDR3 is built from 16 residues. Trimming removed 2 bases from V and 1 base from J, with 12 bases in between.

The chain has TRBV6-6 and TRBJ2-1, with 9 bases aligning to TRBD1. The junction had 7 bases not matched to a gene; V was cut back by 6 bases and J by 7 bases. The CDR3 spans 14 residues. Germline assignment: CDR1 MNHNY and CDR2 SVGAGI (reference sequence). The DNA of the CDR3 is TGTGCCAGCAGCCCCCGGGACAGGGTGAATGAGCAGTTCTTC. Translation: CASSPRDRVNEQFF.

The CDR3 protein is CASSFSEFLGRNNYGYTF. For the CDR3, the DNA is TGTGCCAGCAGCTTTTCAGAGTTCTTGGGGCGTAACAACTATGGCTACACCTTC. The rearrangement joins TRBV7-9 to TRBJ1-2; D might be TRBD1 (5 bases). There are 18 residues in the CDR3. The V and J ends lost 3 bases and 2 bases respectively, with 22 bases between them. Germline lookup yields CDR1 SEHNR and CDR2 FQNEAQ (reference sequence).

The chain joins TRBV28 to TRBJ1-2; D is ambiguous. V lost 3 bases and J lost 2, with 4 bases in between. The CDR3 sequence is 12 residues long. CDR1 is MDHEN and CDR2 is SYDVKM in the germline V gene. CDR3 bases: TGTGCCAGCAGTTTTTCCAACTATGGCTACACCTTC. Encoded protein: CASSFSNYGYTF.

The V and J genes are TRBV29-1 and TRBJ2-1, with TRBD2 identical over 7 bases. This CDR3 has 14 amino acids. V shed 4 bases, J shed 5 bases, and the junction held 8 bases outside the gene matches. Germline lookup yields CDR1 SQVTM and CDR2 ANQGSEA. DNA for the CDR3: TGCAGCGTTGGGCGACTAGCAGGGAACAATGAGCAGTTCTTC. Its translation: CSVGRLAGNNEQFF.

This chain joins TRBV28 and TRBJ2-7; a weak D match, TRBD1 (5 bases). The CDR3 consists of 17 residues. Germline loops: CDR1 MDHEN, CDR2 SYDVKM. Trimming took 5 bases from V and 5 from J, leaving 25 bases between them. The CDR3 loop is CASSTRGPGRAGHEQYF. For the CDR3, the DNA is TGTGCCAGCAGTACCCGCGGCCCGGGCAGGGCTGGCCACGAGCAGTACTTC.

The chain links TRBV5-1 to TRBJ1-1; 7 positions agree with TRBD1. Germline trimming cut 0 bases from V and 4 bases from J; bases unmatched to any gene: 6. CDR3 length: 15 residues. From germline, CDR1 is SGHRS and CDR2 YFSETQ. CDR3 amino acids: CASSLAGTAFTEAFF. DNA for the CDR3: TGCGCCAGCAGCTTGGCCGGGACAGCCTTCACTGAAGCTTTCTTT.

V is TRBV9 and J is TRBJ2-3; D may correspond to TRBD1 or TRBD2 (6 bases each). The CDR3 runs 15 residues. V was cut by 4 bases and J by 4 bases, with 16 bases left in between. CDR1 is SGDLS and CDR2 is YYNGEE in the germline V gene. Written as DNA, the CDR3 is TGTGCCAGCAGCCCGAGGGGGGCCGCGCCAGATACGCAGTATTTT. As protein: CASSPRGAAPDTQYF.

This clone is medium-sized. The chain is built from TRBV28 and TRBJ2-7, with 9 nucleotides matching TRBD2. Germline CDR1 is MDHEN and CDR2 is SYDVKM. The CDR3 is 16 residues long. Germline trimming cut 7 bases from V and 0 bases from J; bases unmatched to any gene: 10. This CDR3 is CASNSIAGVFSYEQYF. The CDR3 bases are TGTGCCAGCAATTCAATAGCGGGAGTCTTCTCCTACGAGCAGTACTTC.

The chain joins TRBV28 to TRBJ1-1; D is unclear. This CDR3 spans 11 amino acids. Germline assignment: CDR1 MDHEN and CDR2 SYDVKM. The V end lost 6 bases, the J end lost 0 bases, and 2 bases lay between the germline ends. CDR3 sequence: CASRLNTEAFF. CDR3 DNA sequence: TGTGCCAGCAGGTTGAACACTGAAGCTTTCTTT.

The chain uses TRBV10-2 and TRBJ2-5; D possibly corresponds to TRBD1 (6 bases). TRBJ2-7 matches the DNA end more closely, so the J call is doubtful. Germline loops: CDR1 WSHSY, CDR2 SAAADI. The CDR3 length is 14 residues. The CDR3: CASTFSDSRYEQYF. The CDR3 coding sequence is TGCGCCAGCACTTTCTCGGACAGCCGATACGAGCAGTACTTC.